This is a list of T cell receptor beta chains from one sample in a study of T cell responses to AZD1222 COVID-19 vaccine. The assay was immunoSEQ multiplex PCR, and TCRdb's table has in-frame clones only and misses some. The profile shows roughly 270,000 clones, 94% of them singletons. The sequencing used peripheral blood, collected 28 days after the second AZD1222 dose. These receptors all come from an adult who received the AZD1222 COVID-19 vaccine. CDR3s include the opening cysteine and the closing phenylalanine or tryptophan. The D gene is left open where the match is weak. Rows may omit the clone size; those that give it use once, few, many or a size class.

J,D,V,size,DNA,CDR3
TRBJ2-2,TRBD2,TRBV9,once,TGTGCCAGCAGCGTGGGGGACTACCGGACCGGGGAGCTGTTTTTT,CASSVGDYRTGELFF
TRBJ2-7,-,TRBV7-9,-,TGTGCCAGCAGCTTTCTCGACGGTTACGAGCAGTACTTC,CASSFLDGYEQYF
TRBJ1-4,-,TRBV5-5,-,TGTGCCAGCAGCTTGTTGGCGGGAAAACTGTTTTTT,CASSLLAGKLFF
TRBJ2-1,-,TRBV5-1,-,TGCGCCAGCAGCTTAAATTTGGGTTTCTCCTACAATGAGCAGTTCTTC,CASSLNLGFSYNEQFF
TRBJ2-3,-,TRBV28,-,TGTGCCTCCCGGCCTCAGCCCACAGATACGCAGTATTTT,CASRPQPTDTQYF
TRBJ2-1,TRBD2,TRBV11-2,-,TGTGCCAGCAGCTTACGACTAGCGGGAGTTATTGATGAGCAGTTCTTC,CASSLRLAGVIDEQFF
TRBJ1-2,-,TRBV7-2,-,TGTGCCAGCAGCCCCTTCACTGAAGGCTACACCTTC,CASSPFTEGYTF
TRBJ2-5,-,TRBV7-6,-,TGTGCCAGCAGCTTATCGAGGGGATCCCAAGAGACCCAGTACTTC,CASSLSRGSQETQYF
TRBJ1-1,-,TRBV3-1/TRBV3-2,-,TGTGCCAGCAGCCAAGATCGGTACGGGAAAGGAACTGAAGCTTTCTTT,CASSQDRYGKGTEAFF
TRBJ1-5,-,TRBV7-8,-,TGTGCCAGCAGCTTAGGAGCCCCCGGGGGGGATCAGCCCCAGCATTTT,CASSLGAPGGDQPQHF